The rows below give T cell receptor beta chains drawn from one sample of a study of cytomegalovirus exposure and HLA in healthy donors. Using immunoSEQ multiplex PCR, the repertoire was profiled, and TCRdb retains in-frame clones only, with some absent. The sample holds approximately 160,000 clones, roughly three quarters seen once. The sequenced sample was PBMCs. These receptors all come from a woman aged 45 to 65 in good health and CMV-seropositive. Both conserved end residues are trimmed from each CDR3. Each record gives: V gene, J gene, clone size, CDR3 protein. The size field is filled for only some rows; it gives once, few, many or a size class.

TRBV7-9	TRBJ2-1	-	ASSLSVSSSYNEQF
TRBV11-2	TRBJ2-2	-	ASSLTGGNTGELF
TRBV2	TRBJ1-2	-	ASTQDRGNPNYGYT
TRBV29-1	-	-	SVRAQGRYSYEQY
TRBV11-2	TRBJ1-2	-	ASSQSSGANYGYT
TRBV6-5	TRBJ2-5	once	ASSYGEGGETQY
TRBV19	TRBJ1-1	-	ASSIGPDRVTEAF
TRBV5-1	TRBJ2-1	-	ASSLGGDYNEQF
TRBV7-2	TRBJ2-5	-	ASSLAGAGEGTQY
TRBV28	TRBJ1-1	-	ASSPGTGGTEAF
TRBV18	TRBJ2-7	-	ASFPTSGSFSYEQY
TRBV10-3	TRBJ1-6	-	AISAGGSTTSSTLH
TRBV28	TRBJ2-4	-	ASSSSGRAGWNIQY
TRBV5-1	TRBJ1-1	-	ASSLDRRNTEAF
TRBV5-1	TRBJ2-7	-	ASSSRGSQDEQY
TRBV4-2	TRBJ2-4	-	ASSQETRGANIQY
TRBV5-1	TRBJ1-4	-	ASSGHSGATNEKLF
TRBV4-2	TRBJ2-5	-	ASSQLAGGRETQY
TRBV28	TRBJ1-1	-	ASSFVDRDIE
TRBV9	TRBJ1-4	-	ASSPEEGAPNEKLF
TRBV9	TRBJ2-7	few	ASSVAADRAYEQY
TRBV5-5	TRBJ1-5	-	ASSSLTGSNQPQH
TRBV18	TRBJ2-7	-	ASSPRDRGTYEQY
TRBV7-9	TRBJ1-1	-	ASSFTRAAGGTEAF
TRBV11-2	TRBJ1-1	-	ASSLTGWGTEAF
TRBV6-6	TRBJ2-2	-	ASSYSANYAGELF
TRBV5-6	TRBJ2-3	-	ASSYSMGLALTDTQY
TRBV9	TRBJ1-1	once	ASSVGDRGIGAPSNTEAF
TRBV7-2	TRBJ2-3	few	ASSSAIDWDYTDTQY
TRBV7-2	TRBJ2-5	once	ASSFRTSGKETQY
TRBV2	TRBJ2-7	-	ASNRGSYEQY
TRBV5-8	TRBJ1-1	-	ASTPTGTRPF